One sample yielded the 10 T cell receptor beta chains listed below, sequenced in a study of radiation and T cells in renal cell carcinoma. The table came from immunoSEQ multiplex PCR; TCRdb's copy has only in-frame clones and leaves some out. Found here are roughly 160,000 clones, about nine tenths of them singletons; the top ten hold approximately 10%. Time point described: blood 4 weeks post-SBRT, at nephrectomy. As for treatment: 15 Gy SBRT to primary tumor, nephrectomy 4 weeks later. The material sequenced was blood, taken from a patient whose treatment included radiotherapy and nephrectomy. The receptors here all came from a woman aged 50 to 60 with renal cell carcinoma.

V gene TRBV5-1 combines with J gene TRBJ1-1, with 8 positions matching TRBD1. With 0 bases clipped from V and 0 bases from J, the junction kept 7 bases outside the gene matches. CDR3 length: 17 amino acids. Germline V gene data show CDR1 as SGHRS and CDR2 as YFSETQ. CDR3 sequence reads: CASSLARAGGMNTEAFF. DNA for the CDR3: TGCGCCAGCAGCTTGGCCCGGGCAGGGGGCATGAACACTGAAGCTTTCTTT.

This clone appeared a single time. The chain uses TRBV5-1 and TRBJ1-2; D ambiguous. Germline loops: CDR1 SGHRS, CDR2 YFSETQ. The CDR3 runs 15 residues. Between the trimmed V and J ends, which lost 5 bases and 4 bases, there was a span of 18 bases. The DNA of the CDR3 is TGCGCCAGCAGTTCACAGTCGTCGGGAGTCTATGGCTACACCTTC. This sequence encodes CASSSQSSGVYGYTF.

The rearrangement uses TRBV5-4 and TRBJ1-2; tentative D call: TRBD1 (5 bases). Germline CDR1 and CDR2: SGHNT and YYREEE (reference sequence). The CDR3 loop spans 14 amino acids. Trimming took 1 base from V and 7 from J, leaving 14 bases between them. DNA for the CDR3: TGTGCCAGCAGCTTGAGGGGACTGCGGGGTGGCTACACCTTC. The encoded protein is CASSLRGLRGGYTF.

The CDR3 protein is CASSQSPGQGVGFF. The CDR3 DNA follows: TGTGCCAGCAGCCAATCGCCGGGACAGGGGGTAGGGTTCTTC. The V and J genes are TRBV16 and TRBJ2-1; 11 bases map to TRBD1. Germline loops: CDR1 KGHSY, CDR2 FQNENV. The CDR3 is 14 residues long. V trimming: 0 bases; J trimming: 15 bases; junction bases outside the gene matches: 7.

Only a few counts were recorded for this clone. The chain recombines TRBV6-1 with TRBJ1-3, with D uncertain. Looked up from germline, CDR1 is MNHNS and CDR2 is SASEGT. Deletions cut 5 bases from V and 5 bases from J, with 1 base between. The CDR3 loop spans 10 amino acids. In DNA, the CDR3 is TGTGCCAGCAGTCGAAACACCATATATTTT. Translating gives CASSRNTIYF.

This chain joins TRBV6-5 and TRBJ2-5; 10 bases are a match to TRBD2. V lost 7 bases, J lost 5 bases, and 10 bases stayed unmatched. The CDR3 sequence is 15 residues long. In germline, CDR1 is MNHEY, CDR2 SVGAGI. CDR3 sequence: CASKVAGGDRETQYF. The CDR3 coding sequence is TGTGCCAGCAAGGTAGCGGGGGGAGACAGGGAGACCCAGTACTTC.

This sequence joins TRBV29-1 and TRBJ2-5; D may be TRBD2 (6 bases). The V and J ends lost 2 bases and 3 bases respectively, with 13 bases between them. Germline CDR1 SQVTM, CDR2 ANQGSEA. CDR3 size: 14 residues. The CDR3 bases are TGCAGCGTTGAAAGGGCGGGGCGGAAAGAGACCCAGTACTTC. It specifies CSVERAGRKETQYF. Full variable domain (outside the CDR3, taken from reference TRBV29-1 and TRBJ2-5): SAVISQKPSRDICQRGTSLTIQCQVDSQVTMMFWYRQQPGQSLTLIATANQGSEATYESGFVIDKFPISRPNLTFSTLTVSNMSPEDSSIYLCSVERAGRKETQYFGPGTRLLVL.

This clone was observed once. The chain employs TRBV5-1 and TRBJ1-2; TRBD1 might be the D (6 bases). CDR1 is SGHRS and CDR2 is YFSETQ in the germline V gene. The CDR3 contains 15 residues. V was clipped by 0 bases and J by 2 bases, with 11 bases between them. Here the CDR3 DNA reads TGCGCCAGCAGCTTGGATTGGGGGGCAAACTATGGCTACACCTTC. Protein sequence: CASSLDWGANYGYTF.

This clone was counted a few times. This chain connects TRBV18 to TRBJ1-1; 7 bases fit TRBD1. Germline V gives CDR1 KGHSH, CDR2 LQKENI. The CDR3 has 13 amino acids. V lost 11 bases and J lost 3; bases outside the gene matches: 9. CDR3 sequence (DNA): TGTGCCTCTAGAGGGGGCGCGGACACTGAAGCTTTCTTT. Protein sequence: CASRGGADTEAFF.

The chain joins TRBV6-5 to TRBJ2-3; no firm D call. CDR1 is MNHEY and CDR2 is SVGAGI in the germline V gene. The CDR3 extends over 15 amino acids. V was cut by 2 bases and J by 2 bases, with 11 bases left in between. CDR3 DNA: TGTGCCAGCAGTTACGACGGCTCCCACACAGATACGCAGTATTTT. Translated, it gives CASSYDGSHTDTQYF.